The 25 T cell receptor beta chains reported below all come from one sample, sequenced in a study of blood T cell repertoires in COVID-19. Method: immunoSEQ multiplex PCR; TCRdb's copy keeps in-frame clones and lacks some. The table lists some 70,000 clones, about nine tenths of them singletons, with roughly 7% in the top ten. The sample taken for sequencing was peripheral blood. The receptors were gathered from a man aged 45-65 years with active COVID-19.

This chain connects TRBV5-8 to TRBJ2-1, with D possibly being TRBD1 (9 bases). The germline V gene has CDR1 SGHTS and CDR2 YDEGEE. V lost 3 bases to trimming and J lost 4 bases, with 17 bases between them. This CDR3 is built from 16 residues. CDR3 amino acids: CASSSTGGGRYNEQFF. CDR3 bases: TGTGCCAGCAGCTCAACAGGGGGCGGGAGGTACAATGAGCAGTTCTTC.

This clone was found once. The V call is TRBV7-2, the J call TRBJ2-7; 12 bases align to TRBD2. V gave up 1 base and J gave up 6 bases; unmatched junction bases: 10. The CDR3 is 17 residues long. Germline V gives CDR1 SGHTA, CDR2 FQGNSA. The CDR3 DNA is TGTGCCAGCAGCTTAGTGTCCGTTAGACTAGCGGGAGTCGAGCAGTACTTC. The encoded protein is CASSLVSVRLAGVEQYF.

The chain combines TRBV7-2 with TRBJ2-1; possibly TRBD1 for D (6 bases). Germline CDR1 reads SGHTA; CDR2 reads FQGNSA. V dropped 2 bases and J dropped 6 bases, with 17 bases sitting between them. The length of the CDR3 is 16 residues. The CDR3 DNA follows: TGTGCCAGCAGCTTACGTTGGAACAGGGATCCCAATGAGCAGTTCTTC. Its translation: CASSLRWNRDPNEQFF.

This clone was counted a few times. This chain uses TRBV7-2 with TRBJ2-2; 9 bases map to TRBD1. In germline, CDR1 is SGHTA, CDR2 FQGNSA. The CDR3 totals 15 residues. The V segment lost 5 bases and the J segment 6 bases; nucleotides outside the gene matches: 7. The CDR3 DNA is TGTGCCAGCAGCCCCGGGACAGGGTTATCCGGGGAGCTGTTTTTT. Translation gives CASSPGTGLSGELFF.

The rearrangement joins TRBV28 to TRBJ1-2; D may be TRBD1 (5 bases). Germline V gives CDR1 MDHEN, CDR2 SYDVKM. The CDR3 runs 14 residues. The V gene lost 6 bases and the J gene lost 4 bases, with 15 bases spanning the gap. The CDR3 spells CASSATPGIYGYTF. The DNA for the CDR3 is TGTGCCAGCAGCGCAACCCCAGGGATCTATGGCTACACCTTC.

The rearrangement joins TRBV27 to TRBJ2-7; 7 bases agree with TRBD2. Germline lookup yields CDR1 MNHEY and CDR2 SMNVEV (reference sequence). The J segment lost 0 bases and the V segment lost 8 bases, leaving 1 base of the junction unmatched. This CDR3 has 12 amino acids. DNA of the CDR3: TGTGCCAGCGGGGGGGACTCCTACGAGCAGTACTTC. Amino acid sequence: CASGGDSYEQYF.

The V and J genes are TRBV11-1 and TRBJ2-5, with TRBD1 as a possible D gene (6 bases). Germline CDR1 SGHAT, CDR2 FQDESV (reference sequence). This CDR3 contains 15 residues. Between the trimmed V and J ends, which lost 4 bases and 5 bases, there was a span of 17 bases. Here the CDR3 DNA reads TGTGCCAGCAGCTCCCTACTTGGGGGCAGGGAGACCCAGTACTTC. It translates to CASSSLLGGRETQYF.

V and J are TRBV24-1 and TRBJ2-3, with a tentative D call TRBD1 (6 bases). This CDR3 comprises 16 residues. The germline V gene encodes CDR1 KGHDR and CDR2 SFDVKD. V dropped 1 base and J dropped 4 bases, with 14 bases sitting between them. The CDR3 loop is CATSDFGQGWSDTQYF. The CDR3, as DNA: TGTGCCACCAGTGATTTCGGCCAGGGGTGGTCAGATACGCAGTATTTT.

The chain carries TRBV27 and TRBJ1-1; D gene unclear. Looked up from germline, CDR1 is MNHEY and CDR2 is SMNVEV (reference sequence). V was cut by 6 bases and J by 0 bases, with 14 bases left in between. The CDR3 runs 15 residues. The CDR3 protein is CASSSPQMMNTEAFF. The CDR3 DNA is TGTGCCAGCAGCTCCCCACAGATGATGAACACTGAAGCTTTCTTT.

The V gene is TRBV7-2, the J gene TRBJ1-1, with D unresolved. Trimming left V 0 bases short and J 10 bases short, with 15 bases between. The CDR3 covers 14 residues. The germline CDR1 and CDR2 sequences are SGHTA and FQGNSA. CDR3 DNA: TGTGCCAGCAGCTTAGCGTTTGTCAGCGTGGGAGCTTTCTTT. As protein: CASSLAFVSVGAFF.

This clone came up a few times. The chain employs TRBV5-1 and TRBJ2-7, with TRBD1 matching 8 bases. Germline V gene lookup returns CDR1 SGHRS and CDR2 YFSETQ. With V trimmed by 5 bases and J by 3 bases, 10 bases remained unmatched. The CDR3 contains 15 residues. In nucleotides, the CDR3 is TGCGCCAGCAGACCAGGGGGCGAAAGAAGCTACGAGCAGTACTTC. Protein product: CASRPGGERSYEQYF.

This chain connects TRBV24-1 to TRBJ1-5, with D possibly matching TRBD1 (6 bases). V shed 2 bases and J shed 5 bases, with 9 bases lying between them. The CDR3 sequence is 14 residues long. The germline V gene has CDR1 KGHDR and CDR2 SFDVKD. The CDR3 protein is CATSDSRTDQPQHF. Written as DNA, the CDR3 is TGTGCCACCAGTGATTCTAGGACAGATCAGCCCCAGCATTTT.

The rearrangement uses TRBV4-3 and TRBJ2-7, with D possibly being TRBD2 (6 bases). CDR3 length equals 18 residues. Germline CDR1 is LGHNA and CDR2 is YSLEER. Between the trimmed V and J ends, which lost 0 bases and 2 bases, there was a span of 20 bases. The CDR3 nucleotides are TGCGCCAGCAGCCAAGATCGGGTCGGGAGCGGGCGGACCTACGAGCAGTACTTC. Its protein product is CASSQDRVGSGRTYEQYF.

The V gene is TRBV7-2, the J gene TRBJ1-5, with TRBD1 matching 8 bases. V lost 2 bases, J lost 9 bases, and 6 bases stayed unmatched. CDR1 and CDR2 from the germline V gene are SGHTA and FQGNSA. The CDR3 contains 14 residues. The CDR3 DNA is TGTGCCAGCAGCTTAAGAGTGACAGGGGCGCCCCAGCATTTT. This encodes CASSLRVTGAPQHF.

CDR3: CASKGQGALNTEAFF. In DNA, the CDR3 is TGTGCCAGCAAGGGCCAGGGGGCCTTGAACACTGAAGCTTTCTTT. The chain employs TRBV27 and TRBJ1-1; 8 positions match TRBD1. From germline, CDR1 is MNHEY and CDR2 SMNVEV (reference sequence). There are 15 residues in the CDR3. With 7 bases clipped from V and 0 bases from J, the junction kept 7 bases outside the gene matches.

The chain is built from TRBV4-3 and TRBJ2-1; 8 bases are shared with TRBD2. The junction had 9 bases not matched to a gene; V was cut back by 0 bases and J by 8 bases. The CDR3 runs 16 residues. In germline, CDR1 is LGHNA, CDR2 YSLEER. The CDR3 spells CASSQETGTSPYEQFF. As DNA, the CDR3 is TGCGCCAGCAGCCAAGAAACCGGGACTAGTCCTTATGAGCAGTTCTTC.

V is TRBV9 and J is TRBJ2-7, with TRBD2 matching 9 bases. V lost 0 bases, J lost 3 bases, and 10 bases stayed unmatched. Germline lookup yields CDR1 SGDLS and CDR2 YYNGEE. This CDR3 is 17 amino acids long. DNA of the CDR3: TGTGCCAGCAGCGTAGGGGATAGCGGGAGAGCCTTCTACGAGCAGTACTTC. Protein product: CASSVGDSGRAFYEQYF. The variable domain in full, completed from reference TRBV9 and TRBJ2-7, reads DSGVTQTPKHLITATGQRVTLRCSPRSGDLSVYWYQQSLDQGLQFLIQYYNGEERAKGNILERFSAQQFPDLHSELNLSSLELGDSALYFCASSVGDSGRAFYEQYFGPGTRLTVT.

The chain couples TRBV28 to TRBJ2-7; 7 positions agree with TRBD1. J was trimmed by 1 base and V by 5 bases; bases with no gene match: 5. The CDR3 is 14 residues long. Looked up from germline, CDR1 is MDHEN and CDR2 is SYDVKM. Here the CDR3 DNA reads TGTGCCAGCAGTCCTAAGACAGGGTCCTACGAGCAGTACTTC. As protein: CASSPKTGSYEQYF.

There are a few counts of this clone. V and J are TRBV6-2 or TRBV6-3 and TRBJ2-7; D gene ambiguous. Germline V CDR1 and CDR2: MNHEY, SVGEGT. There are 14 residues in the CDR3. V was clipped by 2 bases and J by 6 bases, with 14 bases between them. The CDR3 sequence: CASSYTGQWAEQYF. For the CDR3, the DNA is TGTGCCAGCAGTTACACCGGTCAGTGGGCCGAGCAGTACTTC.

This clone was picked up one time. The chain carries TRBV27 and TRBJ1-1; weak D call: TRBD1 (6 bases). Germline V gene data show CDR1 as MNHEY and CDR2 as SMNVEV (reference sequence). V dropped 2 bases and J dropped 1 base, with 8 bases sitting between them. This CDR3 is built from 14 residues. CDR3 region: CASSLAGANTEAFF. The CDR3, as DNA: TGTGCCAGCAGTTTAGCGGGGGCGAACACTGAAGCTTTCTTT.

The gene calls are TRBV19 and TRBJ1-2, with TRBD1 matching 7 bases. This CDR3 has 12 residues. Germline CDR1 is LNHDA and CDR2 is SQIVND (reference sequence). Losses at the gene ends were 10 bases for V and 4 bases for J; bases not matched to a gene: 6. CDR3 in DNA: TGTGCCACCTCAGGGGGAAGCTATGGCTACACCTTC. Translation: CATSGGSYGYTF.

This clone was counted between two and nine times. This sequence joins TRBV4-2 and TRBJ2-3, with TRBD2 identical over 13 bases. This CDR3 has 16 residues. Unmatched junction bases numbered 6, after V lost 4 bases and J lost 5 bases. Germline V gene sequence: CDR1 LGHNA, CDR2 YNFKEQ. CDR3 nucleotide sequence: TGTGCCAGCAGCCCAGAACTAGCGGGGGGGCGAGATACGCAGTATTTT. This translates into CASSPELAGGRDTQYF.

The CDR3 DNA reads TGTGCCAGCAGTTTAGATCAGGGGGTAAACACCATATATTTT. Translated, it gives CASSLDQGVNTIYF. V and J are TRBV28 and TRBJ1-3, with 7 bases identical to TRBD1. From germline, CDR1 is MDHEN and CDR2 SYDVKM. The CDR3 extends over 14 amino acids. V lost 2 bases and J lost 6; bases outside the gene matches: 4.

The J gene is TRBJ2-6, the V gene TRBV5-1, with TRBD1 identical over 7 bases. Germline CDR1 and CDR2: SGHRS and YFSETQ. V shed 3 bases, J shed 0 bases, and the junction held 9 bases outside the gene matches. CDR3 length equals 18 residues. The chain's CDR3 is CASSSKPGQLSGANVLTF. The DNA of the CDR3 is TGCGCCAGCAGCTCGAAACCGGGACAGCTCTCTGGGGCCAACGTCCTGACTTTC.

This rearrangement joins TRBV7-9 to TRBJ2-7; no definite D call. V lost 1 base and J 5 bases, leaving 9 bases between the germline ends. This CDR3 has 13 residues. CDR1 and CDR2 from the germline V gene are SEHNR and FQNEAQ (reference sequence). CDR3 residues: CASSLVNSHEQYF. Here the CDR3 DNA reads TGTGCCAGCAGCTTAGTGAACAGCCACGAGCAGTACTTC.